This T cell receptor (beta chain) was sequenced in a study of T-cell memory formation after mild COVID-19. General study results and limits: Contracting clones from day 15 to 85 had balanced CD4/CD8; later expanders favoured CD4+.

TCRdb redid the calling of the 5' RACE reads with MiXCR, one entry per CDR3 protein. In the table there are around 300,000 distinct CDR3 sequences, approximately 7.6% of which are singletons. V lost 6 bases to trimming and J lost 7 bases; unmatched junction nucleotides: 4. The CDR3 covers 12 residues. Per the germline V gene, CDR1 is ENHRY and CDR2 is SYGVKD. This clonotype was counted a few times. The target antigen is unknown. Input material: PBMCs or a T cell subset sorted from them (not recorded which). This receptor was obtained from a man aged 18 to 30 who had mild COVID-19 (a few samples of this study predate the infection). Cell type and time point are not known. The chain has TRBV10-3 and TRBJ1-1; 8 positions agree with TRBD1. The CDR3 spells CAIRDRVNEAFF. The CDR3 DNA reads as TGTGCCATCAGGGACAGGGTAAATGAAGCTTTCTTT.